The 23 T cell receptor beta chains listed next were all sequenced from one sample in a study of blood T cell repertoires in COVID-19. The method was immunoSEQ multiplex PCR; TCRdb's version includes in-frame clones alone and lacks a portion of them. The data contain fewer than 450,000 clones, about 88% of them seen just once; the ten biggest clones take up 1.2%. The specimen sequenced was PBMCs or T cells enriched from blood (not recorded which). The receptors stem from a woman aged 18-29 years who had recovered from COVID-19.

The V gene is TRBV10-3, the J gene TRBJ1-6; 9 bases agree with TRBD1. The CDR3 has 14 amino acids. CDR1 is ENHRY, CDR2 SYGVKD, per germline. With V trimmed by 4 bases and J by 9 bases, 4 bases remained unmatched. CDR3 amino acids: CAISVGDRVSPLHF. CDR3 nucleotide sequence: TGTGCCATCAGTGTGGGGGACAGGGTTTCACCCCTCCACTTT.

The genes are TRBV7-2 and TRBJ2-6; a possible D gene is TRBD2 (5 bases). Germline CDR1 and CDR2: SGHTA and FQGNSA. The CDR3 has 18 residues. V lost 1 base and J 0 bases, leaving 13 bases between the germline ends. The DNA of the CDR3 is TGTGCCAGCAGCTTAGTAGCGAATCTCTACTCTGGGGCCAACGTCCTGACTTTC. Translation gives CASSLVANLYSGANVLTF.

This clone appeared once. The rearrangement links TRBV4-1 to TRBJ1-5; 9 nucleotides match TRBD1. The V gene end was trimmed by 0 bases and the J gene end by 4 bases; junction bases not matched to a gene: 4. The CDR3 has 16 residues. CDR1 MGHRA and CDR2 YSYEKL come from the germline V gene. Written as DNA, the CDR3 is TGCGCCAGCAGCCAAGAACAGGGGGCAAGGAATCAGCCCCAGCATTTT. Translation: CASSQEQGARNQPQHF.

CDR3 loop: CASRRTGVPEAFF. The CDR3, as DNA: TGTGCCAGCAGGAGGACAGGGGTACCTGAAGCTTTCTTT. The chain uses TRBV2 and TRBJ1-1; 9 nucleotides agree with TRBD1. The V and J ends lost 6 bases and 6 bases, in that order; junction bases with no gene match: 5. This CDR3 is 13 amino acids long. Looked up from germline, CDR1 is SNHLY and CDR2 is FYNNEI.

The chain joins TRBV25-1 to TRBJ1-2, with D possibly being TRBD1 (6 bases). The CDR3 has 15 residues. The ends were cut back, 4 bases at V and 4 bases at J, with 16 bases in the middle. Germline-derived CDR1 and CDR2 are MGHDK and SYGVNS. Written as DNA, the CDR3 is TGTGCCAGCAGTGGATGGACAGCAGGGGTCTATGGCTACACCTTC. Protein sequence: CASSGWTAGVYGYTF.

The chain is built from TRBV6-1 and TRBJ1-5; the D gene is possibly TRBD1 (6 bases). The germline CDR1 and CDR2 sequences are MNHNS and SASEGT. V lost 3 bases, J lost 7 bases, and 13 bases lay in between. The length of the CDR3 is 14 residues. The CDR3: CASSEYRVGQPQHF. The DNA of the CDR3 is TGTGCCAGCAGTGAGTACAGGGTTGGACAGCCCCAGCATTTT.

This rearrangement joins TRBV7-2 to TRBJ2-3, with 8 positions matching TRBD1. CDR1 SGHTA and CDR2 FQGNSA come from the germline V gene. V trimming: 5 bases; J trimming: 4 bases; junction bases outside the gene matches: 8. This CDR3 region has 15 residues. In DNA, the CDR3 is TGTGCCAGCAGCGCAAGGGGACAGGTCGCAGATACGCAGTATTTT. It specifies CASSARGQVADTQYF.

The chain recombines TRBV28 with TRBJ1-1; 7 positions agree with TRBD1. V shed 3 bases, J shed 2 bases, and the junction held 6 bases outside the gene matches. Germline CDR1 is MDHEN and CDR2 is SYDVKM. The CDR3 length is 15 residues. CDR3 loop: CASSFGTARNTEAFF. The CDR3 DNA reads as TGTGCCAGCAGTTTTGGGACAGCAAGAAACACTGAAGCTTTCTTT.

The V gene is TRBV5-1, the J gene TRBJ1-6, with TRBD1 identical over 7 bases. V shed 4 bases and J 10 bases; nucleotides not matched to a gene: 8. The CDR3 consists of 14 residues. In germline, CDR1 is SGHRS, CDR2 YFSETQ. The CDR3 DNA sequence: TGCGCCAGCAGCCCAGGACAGGACGGATCACCCCTCCACTTT. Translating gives CASSPGQDGSPLHF.

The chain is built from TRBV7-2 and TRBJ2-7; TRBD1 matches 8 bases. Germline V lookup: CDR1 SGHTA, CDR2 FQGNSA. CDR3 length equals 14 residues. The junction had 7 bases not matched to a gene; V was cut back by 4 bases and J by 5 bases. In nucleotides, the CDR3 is TGTGCCAGCAGCTGGACAGGGAGAAGTGACGAGCAGTACTTC. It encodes CASSWTGRSDEQYF.

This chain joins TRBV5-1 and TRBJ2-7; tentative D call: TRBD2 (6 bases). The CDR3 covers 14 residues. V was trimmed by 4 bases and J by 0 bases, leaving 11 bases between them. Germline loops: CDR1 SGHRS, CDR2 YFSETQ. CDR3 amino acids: CASSQLAGSYEQYF. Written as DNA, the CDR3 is TGCGCCAGCAGCCAACTAGCCGGCTCCTACGAGCAGTACTTC.

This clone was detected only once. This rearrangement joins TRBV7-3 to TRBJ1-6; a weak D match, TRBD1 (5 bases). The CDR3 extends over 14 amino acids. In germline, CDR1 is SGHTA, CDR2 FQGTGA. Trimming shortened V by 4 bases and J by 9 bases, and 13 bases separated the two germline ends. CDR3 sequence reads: CASSSRGKFSPLHF. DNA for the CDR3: TGTGCCAGCAGCTCCCGGGGGAAATTTTCACCCCTCCACTTT.

The CDR3 bases are TGTGCCAGTTCGCAGGGGGAGAACTATGGCTACACCTTC. It is translated as CASSQGENYGYTF. The genes are TRBV2 and TRBJ1-2, with 7 bases matching TRBD1. This CDR3 contains 13 residues. Germline-derived CDR1 and CDR2 are SNHLY and FYNNEI. J lost 2 bases, V lost 9 bases, and 6 bases had no gene match.

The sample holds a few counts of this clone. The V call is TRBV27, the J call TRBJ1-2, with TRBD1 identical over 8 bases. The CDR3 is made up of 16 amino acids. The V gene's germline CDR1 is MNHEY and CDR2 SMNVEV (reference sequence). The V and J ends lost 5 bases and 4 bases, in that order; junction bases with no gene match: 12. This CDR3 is CASSPDQGAIPYGYTF. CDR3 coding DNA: TGTGCCAGCAGTCCCGATCAGGGGGCCATACCCTATGGCTACACCTTC.

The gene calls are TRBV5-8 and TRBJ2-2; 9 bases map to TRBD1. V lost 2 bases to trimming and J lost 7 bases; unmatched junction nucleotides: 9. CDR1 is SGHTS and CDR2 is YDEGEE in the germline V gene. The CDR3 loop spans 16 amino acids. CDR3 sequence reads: CASSFYGTGFVGELFF. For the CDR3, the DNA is TGTGCCAGCAGCTTTTACGGGACAGGGTTTGTCGGGGAGCTGTTTTTT.

CDR3 bases: TGTGCCAGCAGTTCGCACAGGGGTCGTACTGAGACCCAGTACTTC. Its translation is CASSSHRGRTETQYF. The rearrangement uses TRBV6-2 or TRBV6-3 and TRBJ2-5, with 7 bases aligning to TRBD1. CDR1 is MNHEY, CDR2 SVGEGT, per germline. The CDR3 spans 15 residues. Trimming took 4 bases from V and 5 from J; bases not matched to a gene: 10.

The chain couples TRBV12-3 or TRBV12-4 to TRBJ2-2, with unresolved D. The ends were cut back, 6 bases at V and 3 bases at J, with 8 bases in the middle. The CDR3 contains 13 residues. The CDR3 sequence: CASRFTDTGELFF. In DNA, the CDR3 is TGTGCCAGCAGGTTCACGGACACCGGGGAGCTGTTTTTT.

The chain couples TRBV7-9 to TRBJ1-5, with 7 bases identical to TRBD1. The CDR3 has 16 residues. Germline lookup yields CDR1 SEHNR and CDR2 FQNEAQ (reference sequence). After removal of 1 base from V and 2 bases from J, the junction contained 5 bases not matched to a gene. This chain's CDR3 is CASSLEPRGGNQPQHF. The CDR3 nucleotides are TGTGCCAGCAGCTTAGAGCCCAGGGGGGGCAATCAGCCCCAGCATTTT.

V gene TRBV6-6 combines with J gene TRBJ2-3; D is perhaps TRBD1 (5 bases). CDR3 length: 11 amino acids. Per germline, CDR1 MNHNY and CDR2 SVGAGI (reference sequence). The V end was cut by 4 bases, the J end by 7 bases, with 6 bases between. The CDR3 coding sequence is TGTGCCAGCAGTTGGACAAATACGCAGTATTTT. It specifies CASSWTNTQYF.

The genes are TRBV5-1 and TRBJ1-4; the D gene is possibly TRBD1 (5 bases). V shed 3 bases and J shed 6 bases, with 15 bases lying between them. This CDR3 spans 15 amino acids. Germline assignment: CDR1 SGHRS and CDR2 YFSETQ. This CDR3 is CASSSLGLGDEKLFF. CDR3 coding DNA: TGCGCCAGCAGCTCCCTAGGTTTAGGGGATGAAAAACTGTTTTTT.

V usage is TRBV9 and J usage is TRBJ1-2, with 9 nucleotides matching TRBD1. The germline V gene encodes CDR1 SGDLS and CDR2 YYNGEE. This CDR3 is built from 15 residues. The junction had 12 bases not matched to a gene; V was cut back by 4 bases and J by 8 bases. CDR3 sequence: CASSPRTGDMDGYTF. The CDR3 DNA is TGTGCCAGCAGCCCGCGGACAGGGGATATGGACGGCTACACCTTC.

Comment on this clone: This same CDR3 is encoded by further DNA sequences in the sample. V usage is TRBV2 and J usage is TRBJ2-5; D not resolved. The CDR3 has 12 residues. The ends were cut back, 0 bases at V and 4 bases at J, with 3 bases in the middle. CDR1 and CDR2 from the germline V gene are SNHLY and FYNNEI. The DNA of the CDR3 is TGTGCCAGCAGTGAAGCTCGAGAGACCCAGTACTTC. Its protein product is CASSEARETQYF.

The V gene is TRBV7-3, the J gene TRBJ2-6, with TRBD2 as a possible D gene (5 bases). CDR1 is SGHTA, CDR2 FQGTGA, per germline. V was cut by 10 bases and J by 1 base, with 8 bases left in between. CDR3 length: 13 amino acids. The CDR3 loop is CATRESGANVLTF. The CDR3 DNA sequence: TGTGCCACCCGGGAATCTGGGGCCAACGTCCTGACTTTC. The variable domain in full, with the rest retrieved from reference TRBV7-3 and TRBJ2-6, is GAGVSQTPSNKVTEKGKYVELRCDPISGHTALYWYRQSLGQGPEFLIYFQGTGAADDSGLPNDRFFAVRPEGSVSTLKIQRTERGDSAVYLCATRESGANVLTFGAGSRLTVL.